Below, 30 T cell receptor beta chains from the same sample are listed, as sequenced in a study of control samples from healthy donors and cancer patients. TCRdb's table, derived via immunoSEQ multiplex PCR, lists solely in-frame clones and lacks some. The top ten clones hold approximately 4% of a sample with roughly 180,000 clones, approximately 92% of them seen once. Material for sequencing was blood. These receptors were collected from a woman aged 55-69 years in good health.

The chain joins TRBV7-9 to TRBJ1-2, with 8 nucleotides matching TRBD1. The CDR3 spans 15 residues. Per germline, CDR1 SEHNR and CDR2 FQNEAQ (reference sequence). V lost 1 base and J lost 7; bases outside the gene matches: 8. CDR3 in DNA: TGTGCCAGCAGCTTAGAACAGGGGGGGATAATTGGCTACACCTTC. It translates to CASSLEQGGIIGYTF. The full variable domain, its missing parts supplied by reference TRBV7-9 and TRBJ1-2, is DTGVSQNPRHKITKRGQNVTFRCDPISEHNRLYWYRQTLGQGPEFLTYFQNEAQLEKSRLLSDRFSAERPKGSFSTLEIQRTEQGDSAMYLCASSLEQGGIIGYTFGSGTRLTVV.

This sequence joins TRBV10-3 and TRBJ1-2, with D hard to call. Trimming stripped 4 bases from V and 0 bases from J, with 12 bases between. The CDR3 contains 15 residues. The germline V gene encodes CDR1 ENHRY and CDR2 SYGVKD. CDR3 loop: CAISAGSPANYGYTF. CDR3 DNA: TGTGCCATCAGTGCGGGCTCCCCGGCTAACTATGGCTACACCTTC.

In its sample, this clone was seen once. V is TRBV15 and J is TRBJ2-7; possibly TRBD1 for D (5 bases). Germline CDR1 and CDR2: LNHNV and YYDKDF (reference sequence). The germline V and J ends were trimmed by 5 bases and 2 bases, with 13 bases remaining between them. The CDR3 is made up of 14 amino acids. The CDR3 region is CATSGRQWAYEQYF. The CDR3 bases are TGTGCCACCAGCGGACGACAGTGGGCCTACGAGCAGTACTTC.

As regards this clone: Other DNA sequences of this sample code for an identical CDR3. V is TRBV18 and J is TRBJ1-1; perhaps TRBD1 as D (5 bases). Germline CDR1 KGHSH, CDR2 LQKENI. Trimming cost V 3 bases and J 1 base, with 6 bases left between them. This CDR3 contains 13 residues. The CDR3 sequence is CASSPGQNTEAFF. The CDR3 coding sequence is TGTGCCAGCTCACCGGGGCAGAACACTGAAGCTTTCTTT.

The chain has TRBV3-1 (or the pseudogene TRBV3-2) and TRBJ1-1, with D uncertain. CDR1 LGHDT and CDR2 YNNKEL come from the germline V gene (reference sequence). The CDR3 sequence is 15 residues long. V lost 1 base and J lost 5, with 14 bases in between. In DNA, the CDR3 is TGTGCCAGCAGCCAAGTCCTGGGTCCGGGGACTGAAGCTTTCTTT. Translated, it gives CASSQVLGPGTEAFF.

V gene TRBV30 combines with J gene TRBJ1-4; D unclear. This CDR3 is 14 amino acids long. Germline V gene sequence: CDR1 GTSNPN, CDR2 SVGIG (reference sequence). Deletions cut 4 bases from V and 4 bases from J, with 13 bases between. This chain's CDR3 is CAWNAGMNNEKLFF. The CDR3 DNA is TGTGCCTGGAATGCGGGCATGAATAATGAAAAACTGTTTTTT.

J is TRBJ2-1 and V is TRBV7-2; 12 bases agree with TRBD2. The V segment lost 5 bases and the J segment 6 bases; nucleotides outside the gene matches: 5. The CDR3 has 15 amino acids. CDR1 SGHTA and CDR2 FQGNSA come from the germline V gene. The CDR3 region has the DNA TGTGCCAGCAGCCACCGGACTAGCGGGGCCAATGAGCAGTTCTTC. This codes for CASSHRTSGANEQFF.

This chain uses TRBV7-9 with TRBJ1-4; D uncertain. Trimming removed 5 bases at V and 8 bases at J, with 9 bases between. In germline, CDR1 is SEHNR, CDR2 FQNEAQ (reference sequence). This CDR3 comprises 12 residues. The CDR3 is CASSKVDEKLFF. The CDR3 DNA is TGTGCCAGCAGCAAGGTAGACGAAAAACTGTTTTTT.

This chain connects TRBV5-1 to TRBJ1-6; no clear D gene. Germline V gene lookup returns CDR1 SGHRS and CDR2 YFSETQ. CDR3 length: 15 residues. V gave up 5 bases and J gave up 6 bases, with 15 bases separating them. In nucleotides, the CDR3 is TGCGCCAGCAGATCGGCCGTGGGCGGTAATTCACCCCTCCACTTT. Protein: CASRSAVGGNSPLHF.

This chain joins TRBV7-9 and TRBJ2-7; 8 positions match TRBD1. The CDR3 contains 14 residues. Germline V gene lookup returns CDR1 SEHNR and CDR2 FQNEAQ (reference sequence). The ends lost 3 bases at V and 7 bases at J; junction bases unmatched: 8. The CDR3 DNA reads as TGTGCCAGCAGCTTCGGGACAGGATGGTATGAGCAGTACTTC. Encoded protein: CASSFGTGWYEQYF.

This chain uses TRBV19 with TRBJ1-4; 8 positions match TRBD1. CDR3 length equals 14 residues. Trimming cost V 6 bases and J 8 bases; bases outside gene matches: 8. Germline values: CDR1 LNHDA, CDR2 SQIVND (reference sequence). The CDR3 reads CASSSPRQGEKLFF. The DNA for the CDR3 is TGTGCCAGTAGCTCTCCAAGACAGGGGGAAAAACTGTTTTTT.

The rearrangement uses TRBV9 and TRBJ2-3; D is uncertain. The CDR3 runs 15 residues. Trimming stripped 0 bases from V and 0 bases from J, with 8 bases between. Germline CDR1 reads SGDLS; CDR2 reads YYNGEE. The CDR3 DNA sequence: TGTGCCAGCAGCGTAGGTGTCGATAGCACAGATACGCAGTATTTT. Translating it yields CASSVGVDSTDTQYF.

The gene calls are TRBV18 and TRBJ2-1; 14 bases fit TRBD2. After removal of 3 bases from V and 8 bases from J, the junction contained 6 bases not matched to a gene. The CDR3 loop spans 16 amino acids. The germline V gene has CDR1 KGHSH and CDR2 LQKENI. Here the CDR3 DNA reads TGTGCCAGCTCACCGGGACTAGCGGGGGCCGGGTATGAGCAGTTCTTC. Translation: CASSPGLAGAGYEQFF.

V usage is TRBV5-1 and J usage is TRBJ1-1; 9 bases line up with TRBD1. Germline V lookup: CDR1 SGHRS, CDR2 YFSETQ. This CDR3 contains 15 residues. Trimming removed 3 bases from V and 3 bases from J; junction bases left unmatched: 6. The CDR3 nucleotides read TGCGCCAGCAGCTCCGGGACAGGGACGGACACTGAAGCTTTCTTT. Residues: CASSSGTGTDTEAFF.

The V call is TRBV7-9, the J call TRBJ2-3; 14 nucleotides match TRBD2. The germline CDR1 and CDR2 sequences are SEHNR and FQNEAQ (reference sequence). CDR3 size: 17 residues. The junction had 4 bases not matched to a gene; V was cut back by 5 bases and J by 0 bases. The CDR3 DNA follows: TGTGCCAGCAGCCAGGGACTAGCGGGGGAGAGCACAGATACGCAGTATTTT. Amino acid sequence: CASSQGLAGESTDTQYF. The full variable domain, completed using reference TRBV7-9 and TRBJ2-3, is DTGVSQNPRHKITKRGQNVTFRCDPISEHNRLYWYRQTLGQGPEFLTYFQNEAQLEKSRLLSDRFSAERPKGSFSTLEIQRTEQGDSAMYLCASSQGLAGESTDTQYFGPGTRLTVL.

The chain combines TRBV29-1 with TRBJ2-7; a possible D gene is TRBD2 (7 bases). The CDR3 runs 16 residues. With 0 bases removed from V and 5 bases from J, the gap between germline ends came to 20 bases. Germline V CDR1 and CDR2: SQVTM, ANQGSEA. In DNA form, the CDR3 reads TGCAGCGTTGAAGACACAGGGAGGGGGTTGCGCGACGAGCAGTACTTC. Residues: CSVEDTGRGLRDEQYF.

This sequence joins TRBV6-2 or TRBV6-3 and TRBJ1-5; no firm D call. The V end lost 2 bases, the J end lost 1 base, and 6 bases lay between the germline ends. The CDR3 is 14 amino acids. Looked up from germline, CDR1 is MNHEY and CDR2 is SVGEGT. The CDR3 bases are TGTGCCAGCAGTTACGTCCAGAGCAATCAGCCCCAGCATTTT. As protein: CASSYVQSNQPQHF.

The rearrangement joins TRBV19 to TRBJ2-2; D gene unclear. The length of the CDR3 is 13 residues. Trimming left V 9 bases short and J 5 bases short, with 13 bases between. Germline V lookup: CDR1 LNHDA, CDR2 SQIVND (reference sequence). CDR3 DNA sequence: TGTGCCAGCAGTCGCTATTTTACCGGGGAGCTGTTTTTT. This translates into CASSRYFTGELFF.

The genes are TRBV5-5 and TRBJ1-5; TRBD1 aligns across 8 bases. The V gene's germline CDR1 is SGHKS and CDR2 YYEKEE (reference sequence). The CDR3 spans 15 residues. The ends lost 4 bases at V and 0 bases at J; junction bases unmatched: 3. The CDR3 DNA is TGTGCCAGCAGCCGGACAGGGAATAGCAATCAGCCCCAGCATTTT. It is translated as CASSRTGNSNQPQHF.

J is TRBJ1-2 and V is TRBV6-5; D unclear. V was cut by 7 bases and J by 0 bases, with 15 bases left in between. The CDR3 has 15 residues. CDR1 MNHEY and CDR2 SVGAGI come from the germline V gene. CDR3 bases: TGTGCCAGCAAGAAATGGGAGTTGGCTAACTATGGCTACACCTTC. It codes for CASKKWELANYGYTF.

The J gene is TRBJ2-6, the V gene TRBV5-1; D could derive from TRBD1 or TRBD2 (5 bases each). Trimming pared 0 bases from V and 4 bases from J, leaving 11 bases between. This CDR3 is built from 16 residues. Germline CDR1 reads SGHRS; CDR2 reads YFSETQ. CDR3 in amino acids: CASSLAVGDGANVLTF. The CDR3, as DNA: TGCGCCAGCAGCTTGGCCGTGGGGGACGGGGCCAACGTCCTGACTTTC.

V and J are TRBV3-1 (or the pseudogene TRBV3-2) and TRBJ1-1; possibly TRBD1 for D (5 bases). CDR1 and CDR2 from the germline V gene are LGHDT and YNNKEL (reference sequence). V lost 8 bases and J lost 6, with 16 bases in between. The CDR3 loop spans 13 amino acids. CDR3 coding DNA: TGTGCCAGCTCATGGGGGGAGGACGCTGAAGCTTTCTTT. It is translated as CASSWGEDAEAFF.

The chain combines TRBV19 with TRBJ2-2; TRBD2 matches at 14 bases. The germline V gene encodes CDR1 LNHDA and CDR2 SQIVND (reference sequence). The ends lost 0 bases at V and 2 bases at J; junction bases unmatched: 8. There are 20 residues in the CDR3. CDR3 in DNA: TGTGCCAGTAGTATAGATGCGGCGGGACTAGCGGGGGAAAACACCGGGGAGCTGTTTTTT. This encodes CASSIDAAGLAGENTGELFF.

The chain employs TRBV6-6 and TRBJ1-1; TRBD1 aligns across 7 bases. The CDR3 extends over 15 amino acids. Germline V lookup: CDR1 MNHNY, CDR2 SVGAGI (reference sequence). V shed 8 bases and J 1 base; nucleotides not matched to a gene: 10. CDR3 sequence: CASQPPGQANTEAFF. DNA of the CDR3: TGTGCCAGCCAACCTCCCGGACAGGCGAACACTGAAGCTTTCTTT.

The rearrangement joins TRBV7-9 to TRBJ1-3; D gene uncertain. Trimming cost V 1 base and J 3 bases, with 13 bases left between them. The CDR3 has 16 residues. The germline V gene encodes CDR1 SEHNR and CDR2 FQNEAQ (reference sequence). CDR3 in amino acids: CASSLVAPAVGNTIYF. DNA of the CDR3: TGTGCCAGCAGCTTAGTCGCCCCGGCGGTTGGAAACACCATATATTTT.

For this clone: Other DNA variants within this sample encode the same CDR3. This sequence joins TRBV30 and TRBJ1-3; D call uncertain. The CDR3 is 13 amino acids. With 0 bases removed from V and 1 base from J, the gap between germline ends came to 4 bases. Germline V gives CDR1 GTSNPN, CDR2 SVGIG (reference sequence). The CDR3 sequence: CAWSVLSGNTIYF. The CDR3 DNA reads TGTGCCTGGAGTGTATTATCTGGAAACACCATATATTTT.

V usage is TRBV6-2 or TRBV6-3 and J usage is TRBJ1-2; D ambiguous. Trimming removed 2 bases from V and 5 bases from J, with 6 bases in between. Germline V gene lookup returns CDR1 MNHEY and CDR2 SVGEGT. The CDR3 spans 12 residues. This CDR3 is CASSYQKYGYTF. The DNA of the CDR3 is TGTGCCAGCAGTTACCAGAAATATGGCTACACCTTC.

The chain links TRBV5-6 to TRBJ1-1; 11 bases agree with TRBD1. The CDR3 totals 17 residues. Unmatched junction bases numbered 8, after V lost 4 bases and J lost 0 bases. The germline CDR1 and CDR2 sequences are SGHDT and YYEEEE. The CDR3: CASSTDRGLKLNTEAFF. For the CDR3, the DNA is TGTGCCAGCAGCACGGACAGGGGGCTTAAACTGAACACTGAAGCTTTCTTT.

This clone appeared once. CDR3 nucleotide sequence: TGTGCCAGCAGTTCCTACTCGGAGACCCAGTACTTC. Translation: CASSSYSETQYF. The rearrangement links TRBV6-2 or TRBV6-3 to TRBJ2-5; D gene uncertain. Germline V gives CDR1 MNHEY, CDR2 SVGEGT. Trimming shortened V by 4 bases and J by 5 bases, and 8 bases separated the two germline ends. CDR3 size: 12 residues.

The chain joins TRBV27 to TRBJ1-6; 7 bases fit TRBD1. CDR1 is MNHEY, CDR2 SMNVEV, per germline (reference sequence). This CDR3 spans 17 amino acids. Germline trimming cut 2 bases from V and 7 bases from J; bases unmatched to any gene: 11. The CDR3 bases are TGTGCCAGCAGTTTAACTGCCCCCGGGACAGTAAATTCACCCCTCCACTTT. This encodes CASSLTAPGTVNSPLHF.